The TCR beta chain under discussion was sequenced for a study of T cell responses to AZD1222 COVID-19 vaccine. Clones were sequenced by immunoSEQ multiplex PCR, and TCRdb holds only the in-frame ones, with some missing. The sample lists about 170,000 clones; roughly 87% were seen once. Pooling of second doses given at about 4 or about 12 weeks was done. On this clone itself: No antigen is known for it.

This CDR3 has 20 residues. The junction had 18 bases not matched to a gene; V was cut back by 6 bases and J by 0 bases. CDR1 is MDHEN and CDR2 is SYDVKM in the germline V gene. General study findings and limits: Nearly half of unique spike-specific TCRs reportedly avoided B.1.351 and B.1.1.7 mutated regions.

This clonotype was obtained from an adult who received the AZD1222 COVID-19 vaccine. The genes are TRBV28 and TRBJ1-5, with 9 bases identical to TRBD1. This specimen consisted of peripheral blood, obtained 28 days after the second AZD1222 dose. The CDR3 DNA sequence: TGTGCCAGCAGCGATTTTAGCCCGGACAGGGGACTTTATAGCAATCAGCCCCAGCATTTT. Translated: CASSDFSPDRGLYSNQPQHF.